This T cell receptor beta chain came from a study of cytomegalovirus exposure and HLA in healthy donors. It was with 60 Vbeta and 13 Jbeta primers that the PCR ran. Produced via immunoSEQ multiplex PCR; TCRdb's table is partial and in-frame only. The sample holds 110,000 to 150,000 clones; around 86% are singletons and the top ten take 0.95% to 1.5%. The receptor's source is a female donor in good health and CMV-seronegative. The material sequenced was PBMCs.

CDR3 region: CASSQVGADEQFF. In DNA, the CDR3 is TGCGCCAGCAGCCAAGTTGGGGCGGACGAGCAGTTCTTC. The chain couples TRBV4-1 to TRBJ2-1; weak D call: TRBD1 (5 bases). The CDR3 totals 13 residues. Germline CDR1 and CDR2: MGHRA and YSYEKL. Trimming left V 1 base short and J 10 bases short, with 11 bases between.